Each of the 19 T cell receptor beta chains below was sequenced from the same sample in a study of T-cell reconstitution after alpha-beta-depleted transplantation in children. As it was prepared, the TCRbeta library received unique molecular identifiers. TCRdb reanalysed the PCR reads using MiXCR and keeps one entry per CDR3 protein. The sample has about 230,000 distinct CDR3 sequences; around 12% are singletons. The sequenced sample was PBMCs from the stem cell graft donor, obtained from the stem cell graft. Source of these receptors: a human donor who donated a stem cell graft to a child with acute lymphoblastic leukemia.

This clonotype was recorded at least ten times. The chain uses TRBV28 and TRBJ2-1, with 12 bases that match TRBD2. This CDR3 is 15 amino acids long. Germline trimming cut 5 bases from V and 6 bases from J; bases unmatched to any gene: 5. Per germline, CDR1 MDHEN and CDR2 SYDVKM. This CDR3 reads CASSLAGGLLNEQFF. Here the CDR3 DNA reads TGTGCCAGCAGTCTAGCGGGAGGGCTTCTCAATGAGCAGTTCTTC. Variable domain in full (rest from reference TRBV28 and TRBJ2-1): DVKVTQSSRYLVKRTGEKVFLECVQDMDHENMFWYRQDPGLGLRLIYFSYDVKMKEKGDIPEGYSVSREKKERFSLILESASTNQTSMYLCASSLAGGLLNEQFFGPGTRLTVL.

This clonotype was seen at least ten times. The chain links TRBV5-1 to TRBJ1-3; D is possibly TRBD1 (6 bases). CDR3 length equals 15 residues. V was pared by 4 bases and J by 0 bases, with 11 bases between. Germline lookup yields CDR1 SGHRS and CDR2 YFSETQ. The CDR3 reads CASSQQGLSGNTIYF. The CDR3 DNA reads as TGCGCCAGCAGCCAACAGGGCCTCTCTGGAAACACCATATATTTT.

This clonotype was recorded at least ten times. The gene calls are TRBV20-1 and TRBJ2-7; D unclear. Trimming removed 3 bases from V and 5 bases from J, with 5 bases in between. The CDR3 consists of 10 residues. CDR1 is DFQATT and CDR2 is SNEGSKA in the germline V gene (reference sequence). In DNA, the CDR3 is TGCAGTGCTAGGGGCGACGAGCAGTACTTC. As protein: CSARGDEQYF.

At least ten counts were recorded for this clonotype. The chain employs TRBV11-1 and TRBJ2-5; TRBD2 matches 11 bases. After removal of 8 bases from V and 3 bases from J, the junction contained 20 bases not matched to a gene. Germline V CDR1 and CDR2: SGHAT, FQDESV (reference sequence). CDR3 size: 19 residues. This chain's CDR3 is CASSISELAGDPTKETQYF. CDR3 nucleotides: TGTGCCAGCTCGATCTCCGAACTAGCGGGAGACCCCACTAAAGAGACCCAGTACTTC.

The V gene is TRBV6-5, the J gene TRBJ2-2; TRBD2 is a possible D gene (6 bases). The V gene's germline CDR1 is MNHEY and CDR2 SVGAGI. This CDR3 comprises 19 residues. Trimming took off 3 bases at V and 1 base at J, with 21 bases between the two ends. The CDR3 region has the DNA TGTGCCAGCAGTTATGGTGTCGGGAGCGGATTCGGGAACACCGGGGAGCTGTTTTTT. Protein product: CASSYGVGSGFGNTGELFF.

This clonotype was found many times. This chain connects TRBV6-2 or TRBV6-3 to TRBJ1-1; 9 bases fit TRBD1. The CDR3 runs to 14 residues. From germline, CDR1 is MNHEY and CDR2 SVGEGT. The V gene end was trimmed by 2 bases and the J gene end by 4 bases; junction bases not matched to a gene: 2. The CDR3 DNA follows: TGTGCCAGCAGTTACCAGGACAGGGGCACTGAAGCTTTCTTT. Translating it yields CASSYQDRGTEAFF.

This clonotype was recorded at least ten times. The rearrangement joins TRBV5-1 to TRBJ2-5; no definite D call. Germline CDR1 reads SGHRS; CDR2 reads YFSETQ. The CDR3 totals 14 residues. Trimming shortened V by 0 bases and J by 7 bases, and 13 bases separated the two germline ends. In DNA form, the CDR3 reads TGCGCCAGCAGCTTGGCCCTCAGTTTGGCGACCCAGTACTTC. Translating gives CASSLALSLATQYF.

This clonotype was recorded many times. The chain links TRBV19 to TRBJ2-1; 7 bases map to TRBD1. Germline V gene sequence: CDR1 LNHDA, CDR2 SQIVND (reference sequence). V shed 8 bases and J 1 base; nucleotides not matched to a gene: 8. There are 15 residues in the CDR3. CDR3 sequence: CASVKQGMSYNEQFF. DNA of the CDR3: TGTGCCAGTGTAAAACAGGGGATGTCCTACAATGAGCAGTTCTTC.

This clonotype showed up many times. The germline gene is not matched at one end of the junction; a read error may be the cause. The CDR3 DNA reads as TGCGCCAGCAGCCAAATCGAGTCGCAGGCGGGGAGGTTACTCTTT. This gives the protein CASSQIESQAGRLLF. The chain combines TRBV4-3 with TRBJ1-1; the D is unclear. The CDR3 totals 15 residues. The germline V gene encodes CDR1 LGHNA and CDR2 YSLEER.

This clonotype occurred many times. The CDR3 sequence: CASSPAGRELFF. Here the CDR3 DNA reads TGTGCCAGCAGTCCAGCAGGGCGGGAGCTGTTTTTT. The chain employs TRBV9 and TRBJ2-2, with D perhaps TRBD1 (5 bases). The CDR3 has 12 residues. Germline CDR1 is SGDLS and CDR2 is YYNGEE. The V end was cut by 5 bases, the J end by 9 bases, with 11 bases between.

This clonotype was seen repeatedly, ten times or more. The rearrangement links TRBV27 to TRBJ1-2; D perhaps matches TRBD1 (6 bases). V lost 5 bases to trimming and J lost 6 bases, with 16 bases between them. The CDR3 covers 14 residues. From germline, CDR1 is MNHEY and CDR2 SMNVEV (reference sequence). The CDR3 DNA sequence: TGTGCCAGCAGTCTGGGGGGCAGGTGGGATGGCTACACCTTC. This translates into CASSLGGRWDGYTF.

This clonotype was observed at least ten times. For the CDR3, the DNA is TGTGCCATCAGTGGGACAGGGGGCGGCAATCAGCCCCAGCATTTT. Encoded protein: CAISGTGGGNQPQHF. This chain connects TRBV10-3 to TRBJ1-5, with 11 positions matching TRBD1. CDR1 is ENHRY, CDR2 SYGVKD, per germline. V trimming: 4 bases; J trimming: 2 bases; junction bases outside the gene matches: 1. The CDR3 length is 15 residues.

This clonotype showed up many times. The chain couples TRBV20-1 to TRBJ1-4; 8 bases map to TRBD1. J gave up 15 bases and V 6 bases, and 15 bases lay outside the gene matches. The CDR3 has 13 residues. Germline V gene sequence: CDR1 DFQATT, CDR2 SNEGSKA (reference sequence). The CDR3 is CSALGQGGLGVFF. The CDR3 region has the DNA TGCAGTGCCCTAGGACAGGGCGGACTAGGGGTGTTTTTT.

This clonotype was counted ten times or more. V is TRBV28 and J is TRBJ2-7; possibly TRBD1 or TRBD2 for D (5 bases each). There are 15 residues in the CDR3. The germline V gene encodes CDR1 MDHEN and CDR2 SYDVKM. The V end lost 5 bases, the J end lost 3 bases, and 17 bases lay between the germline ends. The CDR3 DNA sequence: TGTGCCAGCAGTCCTTACCGGGACCATATCTACGAGCAGTACTTC. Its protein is CASSPYRDHIYEQYF.

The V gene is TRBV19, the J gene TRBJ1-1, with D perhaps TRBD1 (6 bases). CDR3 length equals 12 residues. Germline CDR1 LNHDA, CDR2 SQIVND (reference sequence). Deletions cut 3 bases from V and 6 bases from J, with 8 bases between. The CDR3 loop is CASSIGGSEAFF. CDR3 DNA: TGTGCCAGTAGTATCGGGGGCTCTGAAGCTTTCTTT.

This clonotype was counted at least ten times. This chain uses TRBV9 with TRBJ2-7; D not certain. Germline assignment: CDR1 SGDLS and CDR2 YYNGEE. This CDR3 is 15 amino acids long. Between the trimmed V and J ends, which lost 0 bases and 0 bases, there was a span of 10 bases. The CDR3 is CASSVGTAFSYEQYF. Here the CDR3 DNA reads TGTGCCAGCAGCGTAGGAACAGCCTTCTCCTACGAGCAGTACTTC.

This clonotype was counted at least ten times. The CDR3, as DNA: TGTGCCAGCAGGCCGACACTGAACACTGAAGCTTTCTTT. Protein sequence: CASRPTLNTEAFF. The chain uses TRBV12-3 or TRBV12-4 and TRBJ1-1; D is ambiguous. Trimming stripped 6 bases from V and 0 bases from J, with 8 bases between. This CDR3 is built from 13 residues.

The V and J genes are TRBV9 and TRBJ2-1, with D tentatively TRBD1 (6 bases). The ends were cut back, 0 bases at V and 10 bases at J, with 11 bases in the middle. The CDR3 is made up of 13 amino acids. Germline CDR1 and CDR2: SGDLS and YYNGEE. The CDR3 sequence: CASSVGRGWEQFF. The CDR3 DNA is TGTGCCAGCAGCGTAGGTAGGGGGTGGGAGCAGTTCTTC.

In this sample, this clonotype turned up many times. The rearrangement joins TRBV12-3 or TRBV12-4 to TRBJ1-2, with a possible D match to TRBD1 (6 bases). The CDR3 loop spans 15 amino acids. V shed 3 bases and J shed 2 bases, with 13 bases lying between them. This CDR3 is CASSFWDNLNYGYTF. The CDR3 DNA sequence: TGTGCCAGCAGTTTCTGGGACAACCTGAACTATGGCTACACCTTC.